These T cell receptor beta chains were read from a single sample in a study of blood T cell repertoires in COVID-19. Profiling relied on immunoSEQ multiplex PCR, and the TCRdb table lists in-frame clones only, not all of them. The repertoire consists of hundreds of thousands of clones, with 88% occurring once and the leading ten covering just under 1%. Sequences were obtained from PBMCs or T cells enriched from blood (not recorded which). Receptors originate from a woman aged 25 to 45 who had recovered from COVID-19. The conserved cysteine and the conserved F or W are not part of the CDR3 here. The order of the fields is CDR3 protein, V gene, J gene.

CDR3: ASSFLTGNTEAF
V: TRBV9
J: TRBJ1-1

CDR3: ASSALRPGQHNEQF
V: TRBV5-8
J: TRBJ2-1

CDR3: ASSLVQGNEKLF
V: TRBV5-1
J: TRBJ1-4

CDR3: AITRTSGMYGEQF
V: TRBV10-3
J: TRBJ2-1

CDR3: ASMAGGGQPQH
V: TRBV2
J: TRBJ1-5

CDR3: ASSVYRDGGELF
V: TRBV9
J: TRBJ2-2

CDR3: ASSHPGRVNEKLF
V: TRBV4-1
J: TRBJ1-4

CDR3: ASSRVSGYT
V: TRBV12-3/TRBV12-4
J: TRBJ1-2

CDR3: ASSPSTGNNYGYT
V: TRBV3-1/TRBV3-2
J: TRBJ1-2

CDR3: ASKSLDRFYEQY
V: TRBV27
J: TRBJ2-7

CDR3: AWSVFGFKPPGKGLYEQY
V: TRBV30
J: TRBJ2-7

CDR3: ASRTGANTGELF
V: TRBV5-1
J: TRBJ2-2

CDR3: ASSQFGGYNSPLH
V: TRBV14
J: TRBJ1-6

CDR3: ASSTQVGTEAF
V: TRBV19
J: TRBJ1-1

CDR3: ASSLGLSSGTSTDTQY
V: TRBV13
J: TRBJ2-3

CDR3: ASSSPGTGGNGYT
V: TRBV28
J: TRBJ1-2

CDR3: ASSQEIWDMNYGYT
V: TRBV4-3
J: TRBJ1-2

CDR3: ASSSKPGEWY
V: TRBV6-5
J: TRBJ2-3

CDR3: ASSQWDRGRMLHTEAF
V: TRBV23-1
J: TRBJ1-1

CDR3: SVRGQGASDYSNQPQH
V: TRBV29-1
J: TRBJ1-5

CDR3: ASRASGGVQETQY
V: TRBV9
J: TRBJ2-5

CDR3: AATGGSYNEQF
V: TRBV15
J: TRBJ2-1

CDR3: ASSLDVGTVPWDGYT
V: TRBV11-2
J: TRBJ1-2

CDR3: ASRQAGVVYEQY
V: TRBV28
J: TRBJ2-7

CDR3: APRRTDFASYT
V: TRBV7-8
J: TRBJ1-2

CDR3: ATSDLLQGPDEKLF
V: TRBV24-1
J: TRBJ1-4

CDR3: ASSLGTIGGAGYGYT
V: TRBV6-2/TRBV6-3
J: TRBJ1-2

CDR3: ASSESLAVGPPCLTYQETQY
V: TRBV10-1
J: TRBJ2-5

CDR3: ASSLRRGHRMNTEAF
V: TRBV27
J: TRBJ1-1

CDR3: ASSLGDSSYNEQF
V: TRBV5-1
J: TRBJ2-1

CDR3: ASSLSSATDTQY
V: TRBV7-7
J: TRBJ2-3

CDR3: ASSLFWGAPNTGELF
V: TRBV28
J: TRBJ2-2

CDR3: ASNAQGGTEAF
V: TRBV2
J: TRBJ1-1

CDR3: ASSPSPGARGSQPQH
V: TRBV5-1
J: TRBJ1-5

CDR3: ASSPRTSGSRETQY
V: TRBV3-1/TRBV3-2
J: TRBJ2-5

CDR3: ASSQEWRAEAF
V: TRBV4-1
J: TRBJ1-1

CDR3: ASSRQGFRNSYEQY
V: TRBV11-3
J: TRBJ2-7

CDR3: SVETSGYEQY
V: TRBV29-1
J: TRBJ2-7

CDR3: ASSTITGGLRNTIY
V: TRBV18
J: TRBJ1-3